The 15 T cell receptor beta chains listed next were all sequenced from one sample in a study of Graves' ophthalmopathy and Graves' hyperthyroidism. CDR3 regions of TCR beta were amplified from RNA transcripts. First-round RT-PCR with HTBI primers preceded a second-round multiplex PCR. TCRdb re-called the multiplex PCR reads through MiXCR, storing one row per CDR3 protein. The table records about 400,000 distinct CDR3 sequences, approximately 15% of them present only once. What was sequenced was peripheral blood. These receptors came from a woman aged 18-35 years with stable Graves' hyperthyroidism.

This clonotype was detected a few times. This chain links TRBV5-1 with TRBJ2-3, with 7 bases that match TRBD2. Germline V gene sequence: CDR1 SGHRS, CDR2 YFSETQ. The CDR3 consists of 16 residues. The V and J ends lost 2 bases and 1 base, in that order; junction bases with no gene match: 7. Here the CDR3 reads CASSFSRRGGTDTQYF. The DNA of the CDR3 is TGCGCCAGCAGCTTCAGTAGACGGGGGGGCACAGATACGCAGTATTTT.

This clonotype was seen many times. The CDR3 region is CASSSSGGGYGYTF. In DNA, the CDR3 is TGTGCCAGCAGTTCTTCCGGGGGTGGTTATGGCTACACCTTC. The rearrangement uses TRBV12-3 or TRBV12-4 and TRBJ1-2; possible D gene TRBD1, 5 bases. Between the trimmed V and J ends, which lost 4 bases and 5 bases, there was a span of 14 bases. The CDR3 spans 14 residues.

V is TRBV12-3 or TRBV12-4 and J is TRBJ2-2; weak D call: TRBD1 (6 bases). This CDR3 spans 13 amino acids. V lost 5 bases to trimming and J lost 6 bases, with 10 bases between them. CDR3 in amino acids: CASSASGAGELFF. CDR3 bases: TGTGCCAGCAGTGCCTCAGGGGCCGGGGAGCTGTTTTTT.

Notes on this clonotype: One junction end disagrees with the germline gene, perhaps due to a read error. The J gene is TRBJ1-1, the V gene TRBV12-3 or TRBV12-4; possible D gene TRBD1, 5 bases. This CDR3 is 14 amino acids long. The CDR3 here is CASSLGPRDSEAFF. In DNA form, the CDR3 reads TGTGCCAGCAGCTTAGGGCCCCGAGACAGTGAAGCTTTCTTT.

In its sample, this clonotype was seen many times. The J gene is TRBJ1-2, the V gene TRBV6-1, with D hard to call. The CDR3 is 14 amino acids. Deletions cut 4 bases from V and 4 bases from J, with 13 bases between. Per the germline V gene, CDR1 is MNHNS and CDR2 is SASEGT. The CDR3 is CASSAAHWVYGYTF. DNA of the CDR3: TGTGCCAGCAGTGCAGCACACTGGGTCTATGGCTACACCTTC.

In this sample, this clonotype turned up a few times. The chain links TRBV5-1 to TRBJ2-3; D gene uncertain. The CDR3 spans 13 residues. Trimming removed 2 bases from V and 4 bases from J, with 8 bases in between. The germline CDR1 and CDR2 sequences are SGHRS and YFSETQ. The CDR3 loop is CASSFWGSDTQYF. CDR3 nucleotides: TGCGCCAGCAGCTTCTGGGGTTCAGATACGCAGTATTTT.

This clonotype has at least ten counts. The CDR3 is CASSLEGGQAFF. CDR3 nucleotides: TGTGCCAGCAGCTTAGAGGGAGGGCAAGCTTTCTTT. The V gene is TRBV11-2, the J gene TRBJ1-1; D is undetermined. This CDR3 spans 12 amino acids. Trimming stripped 0 bases from V and 9 bases from J, with 8 bases between. Germline V gene sequence: CDR1 SGHAT, CDR2 FQNNGV.

This clonotype has a count of ten or more. The chain couples TRBV6-2 or TRBV6-3 to TRBJ1-2; 8 bases are a match to TRBD1. CDR3 size: 14 residues. Germline CDR1 is MNHEY and CDR2 is SVGEGT. The ends lost 11 bases at V and 1 base at J; junction bases unmatched: 9. DNA for the CDR3: TGTGCCGGCGGCCGGGACAGGCTTAACTATGGCTACACCTTC. It specifies CAGGRDRLNYGYTF.

Ten or more counts support this clonotype. The chain joins TRBV10-1 to TRBJ2-7; a weak D match, TRBD1 (6 bases). Germline CDR1 reads WNHNN; CDR2 reads SYGVQD (reference sequence). The ends were cut back, 0 bases at V and 5 bases at J, with 11 bases in the middle. This CDR3 spans 14 amino acids. CDR3 loop: CASSESIGDNEQYF. The CDR3, as DNA: TGCGCCAGCAGTGAGTCGATAGGGGACAACGAGCAGTACTTC.

The chain employs TRBV27 and TRBJ2-7; D is uncertain. The length of the CDR3 is 14 residues. Germline V gives CDR1 MNHEY, CDR2 SMNVEV (reference sequence). V lost 4 bases and J lost 4, with 14 bases in between. Here the CDR3 reads CASSSANKLYEQYF. The CDR3 DNA reads as TGTGCCAGCAGTTCCGCGAACAAGTTGTACGAGCAGTACTTC.

Concerning this clonotype itself: Germline and junction disagree at one end, which may indicate a read error. The J gene is TRBJ2-7, the V gene TRBV11-2; D is unresolved. This CDR3 has 13 amino acids. Per germline, CDR1 SGHAT and CDR2 FQNNGV. The CDR3 loop reads CASTLYPSYEQYF. CDR3 DNA: TGTGCCAGCACCTTATATCCTAGCTACGAGCAGTACTTC.

This clonotype was detected many times. The chain joins TRBV4-2 to TRBJ2-7; D call uncertain. CDR3 size: 13 residues. Germline CDR1 reads LGHNA; CDR2 reads YNFKEQ. The V end was cut by 0 bases, the J end by 6 bases, with 9 bases between. The CDR3 DNA is TGTGCCAGCAGCCAAGATAAGATAGGCGAGCAGTACTTC. It is translated as CASSQDKIGEQYF.

This clonotype was recorded at least ten times. The genes are TRBV19 and TRBJ1-1, with a possible D match to TRBD1 (6 bases). The germline V and J ends were trimmed by 6 bases and 1 base, with 9 bases remaining between them. CDR1 and CDR2 from the germline V gene are LNHDA and SQIVND (reference sequence). The CDR3 is 13 residues long. Here the CDR3 reads CASRETGNTEAFF. As DNA, the CDR3 is TGTGCCAGTAGAGAGACAGGGAACACTGAAGCTTTCTTT. Based on the CDR3 plus reference TRBV19 and TRBJ1-1, the full variable domain is DGGITQSPKYLFRKEGQNVTLSCEQNLNHDAMYWYRQDPGQGLRLIYYSQIVNDFQKGDIAEGYSVSREKKESFPLTVTSAQKNPTAFYLCASRETGNTEAFFGQGTRLTVV.

The chain uses TRBV24-1 and TRBJ1-5; D is undetermined. Germline CDR1 is KGHDR and CDR2 is SFDVKD. The CDR3 contains 15 residues. The V end was cut by 3 bases, the J end by 4 bases, with 12 bases between. The CDR3: CATSDPSDRNQPQHF. The CDR3 region has the DNA TGTGCCACCAGTGATCCGTCGGACCGAAATCAGCCCCAGCATTTT.

In this sample, this clonotype turned up many times. The V and J genes are TRBV9 and TRBJ1-1; tentative D call: TRBD1 (6 bases). V was shortened by 3 bases and J by 0 bases, with 9 bases between the two germline ends. The CDR3 contains 14 residues. CDR1 is SGDLS, CDR2 YYNGEE, per germline. CDR3 DNA sequence: TGTGCCAGCAGCGGGGGGGGGCTGAACACTGAAGCTTTCTTT. As protein: CASSGGGLNTEAFF.